The subject of this entry is one T cell receptor (beta chain). As yet, its antigen is unknown. Clones were read by immunoSEQ multiplex PCR, and TCRdb kept only the in-frame ones, dropping some. The table has roughly 190,000 clones, about 89% seen once. The donors formed part of the roughly 120-subject validation cohort, distinct from the roughly 700-subject first cohort. The sample originates from a study of cytomegalovirus exposure and HLA in healthy donors. Whole-study results and caveats: TCR beta chains numbering under 200 were designated cytomegalovirus-associated. In vitro data verified three CMV-associated chains as specific for CMV antigens. According to reports, the classifier identified cytomegalovirus status with high specificity and sensitivity.

With 4 bases removed from V and 4 bases from J, the gap between germline ends came to 17 bases. This CDR3 comprises 16 residues. Germline loops: CDR1 MNHEY, CDR2 SMNVEV (reference sequence). Sequencing was done on a sample of PBMCs. The chain recombines TRBV27 with TRBJ2-1, with a possible D match to TRBD2 (6 bases). The TCR was taken from a man aged 25 to 45 in good health and CMV-seropositive. The CDR3 nucleotides are TGTGCCAGCAGTTCCATGAGGGTGGAGGGATACAATGAGCAGTTCTTC. It specifies CASSSMRVEGYNEQFF.